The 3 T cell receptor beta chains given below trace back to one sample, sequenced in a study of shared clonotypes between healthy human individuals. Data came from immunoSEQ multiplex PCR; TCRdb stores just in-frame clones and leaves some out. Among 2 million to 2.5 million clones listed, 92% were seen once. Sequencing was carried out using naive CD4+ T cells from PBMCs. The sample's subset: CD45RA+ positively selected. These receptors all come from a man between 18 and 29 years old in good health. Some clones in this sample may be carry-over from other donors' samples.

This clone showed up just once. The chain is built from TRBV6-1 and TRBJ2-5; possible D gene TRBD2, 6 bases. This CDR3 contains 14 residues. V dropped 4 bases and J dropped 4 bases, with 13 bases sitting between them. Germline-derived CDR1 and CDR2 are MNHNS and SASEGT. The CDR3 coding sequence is TGTGCCAGCAGTGTTTCGGGAGTCGGAGAGACCCAGTACTTC. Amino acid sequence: CASSVSGVGETQYF.

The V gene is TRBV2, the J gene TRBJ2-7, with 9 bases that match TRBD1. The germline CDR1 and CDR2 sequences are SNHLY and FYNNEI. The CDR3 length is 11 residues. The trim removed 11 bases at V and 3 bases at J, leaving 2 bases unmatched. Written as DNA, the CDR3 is TGTGCCGGGGGACAGGGCTACGAGCAGTACTTC. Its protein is CAGGQGYEQYF.

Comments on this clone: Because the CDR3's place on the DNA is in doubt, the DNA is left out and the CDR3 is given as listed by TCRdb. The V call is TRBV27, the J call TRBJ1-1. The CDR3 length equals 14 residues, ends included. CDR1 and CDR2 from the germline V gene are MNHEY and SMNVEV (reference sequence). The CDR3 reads CASSFRGRGTEAFF.